This TCR beta chain originates from a study of T cell responses to AZD1222 COVID-19 vaccine (dated by TCRdb to about 2021). Regarding the study in general: TCR sequencing covered 230 to 250 trial participants: 207 given two doses of AZD1222 and 26 given two doses of MenACWY control vaccine. Trial participants were enrolled by age into subgroups of 18-55, 56-69 and 70-plus years, and roughly 150, 30 and 60 TCR-sequenced participants, respectively, were included in these subgroups.

Inclusive of the bounding cysteine and phenylalanine, the CDR3 is 12 residues long. The kept DNA is CDR3 alone, 36 bases in frame from the first base. CDR1 and CDR2, per the germline V gene (reference sequence), are SGHNT and YYREEE. V and J lose 4 bases and 9 bases, and a span of 12 bases separates them. The CDR3 regions of human TCRbeta chains were analyzed by immunosequencing. The study's own analysis went as follows. Repertoire TCRs were checked for matches against a reference library of SARS-CoV-2-specific TCRs that had been generated using the MIRA antigen-specificity platform. Breadth was defined as the fraction of unique TCRs that were SARS-CoV-2-associated, and depth was defined as the fraction of total T cells that were SARS-CoV-2-associated. Using the MIRA data, each spike-specific TCR was mapped to the spike region that the TCR reacts to and placed in a CD4 or CD8 class. Log10-transformed breadth and depth values were compared by one-way ANOVA with Sidak's multiple comparisons tests. TCRdb obtained this table from immuneACCESS and retained in-frame rearrangements with V and J assigned. These tables miss some clones; where compared with another copy, unresolved V genes account for less than half of the shortfall, and the remainder is unexplained. Clonal size and the V and J genes are those of that table, whereas D and trimming came from the DNA. This sample comprises 130,000 or so clones, approximately 90% of them detected only once. The ten largest make up approximately 12% of the sample.

The intended sense of this specimen's time point label: baseline before first vaccination. Explained via the paper, the treatment or condition label denotes: meningococcal conjugate vaccine given as trial control. The vaccinee samples were drawn from two UK trials, COV001 and COV002, one of which was a single-blind randomized controlled phase 2/3 trial testing AZD1222 (ChAdOx1 nCoV-19) in healthy adults. Trial participant PBMC samples were collected at day 0 and day 28 after the second dose for TCRbeta chain sequencing. Findings and caveats that apply to the study as a whole: Nearly half of unique spike-specific TCRs reportedly recognized epitopes outside regions mutated in the B.1.351 and B.1.1.7 variants. Only five or six AZD1222 recipients were SARS-CoV-2 seropositive at baseline, limiting conclusions about previously exposed vaccinees. Participants were mostly white British and included more females than males, and it was suggested by the authors that clonal diversity may have been underestimated. No day 14 peak-response samples were available, so repertoires were characterized only after the peak T cell response. The vaccine-associated CD4 TCRs covered the entire spike protein, and the dominant responses fell in regions 160-218 and 743-854. The 56-69-year group was small, and its depth increase did not reach significance, likely because of low power. After two AZD1222 doses, both the breadth and the depth of spike-specific TCRs were significantly higher than at day 0 and than in MenACWY recipients.

This clone was observed a single time. The specificity of this receptor is unknown. No base qualities exist here, and no much larger clone lies one base off it. The TCR comes from an adult in good health. The V and J segments used are TRBV5-4 and TRBJ2-3; the D gene is perhaps TRBD2, from 6 matching bases. The sample in question was peripheral blood, obtained on day 0 of MenACWY control vaccination. The CDR3 protein: CASSTRGGTQYF. Here is the DNA: TGTGCCAGCAGCACCCGTGGGGGGACGCAGTATTTT.